This paragraph reports one TCR beta chain. The source of the sample is a study of blood T cell repertoires in COVID-19. Clones were read by immunoSEQ multiplex PCR, and TCRdb kept only the in-frame ones, dropping some. Of more than 65,000 clones listed, 70% to 90% are singletons. V lost 2 bases, J lost 1 base, and 11 bases lay in between. In germline, CDR1 is SGHDT, CDR2 YYEEEE. This CDR3 contains 15 residues. The chain recombines TRBV5-6 with TRBJ2-3; D possibly corresponds to TRBD2 (6 bases). The material sequenced was peripheral blood. This TCR was sampled from a man in his fifties or sixties with acute or convalescent COVID-19. The CDR3 nucleotides read TGTGCCAGCAGCTTTGGACTAAGCGGCACAGATACGCAGTATTTT. This encodes CASSFGLSGTDTQYF.